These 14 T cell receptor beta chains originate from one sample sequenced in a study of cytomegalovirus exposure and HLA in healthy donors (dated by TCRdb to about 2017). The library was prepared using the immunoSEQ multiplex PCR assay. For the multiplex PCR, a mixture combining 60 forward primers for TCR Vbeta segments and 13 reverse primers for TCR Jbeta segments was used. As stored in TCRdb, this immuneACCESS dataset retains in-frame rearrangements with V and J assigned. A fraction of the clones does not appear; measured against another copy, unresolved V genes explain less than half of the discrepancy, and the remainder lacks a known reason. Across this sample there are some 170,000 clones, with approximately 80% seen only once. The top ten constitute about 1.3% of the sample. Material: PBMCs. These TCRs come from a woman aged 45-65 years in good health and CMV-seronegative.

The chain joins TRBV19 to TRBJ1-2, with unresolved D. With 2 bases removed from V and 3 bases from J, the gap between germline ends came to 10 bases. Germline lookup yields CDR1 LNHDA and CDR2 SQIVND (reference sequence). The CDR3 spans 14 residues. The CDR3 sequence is CASSISPRYYGYTF. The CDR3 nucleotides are TGTGCCAGTAGTATAAGTCCTAGGTACTATGGCTACACCTTC.

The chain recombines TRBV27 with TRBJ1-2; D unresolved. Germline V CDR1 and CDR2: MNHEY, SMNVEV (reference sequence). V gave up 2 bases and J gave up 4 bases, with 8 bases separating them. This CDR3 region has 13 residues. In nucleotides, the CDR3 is TGTGCCAGCAGTTTAGGTAGCGGCTATGGCTACACCTTC. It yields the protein CASSLGSGYGYTF.

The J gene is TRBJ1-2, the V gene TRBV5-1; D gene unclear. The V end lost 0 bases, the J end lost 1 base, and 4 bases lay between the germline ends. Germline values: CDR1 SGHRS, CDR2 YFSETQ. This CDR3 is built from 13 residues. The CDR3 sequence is CASSLGHNYGYTF. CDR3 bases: TGCGCCAGCAGCTTGGGACATAACTATGGCTACACCTTC. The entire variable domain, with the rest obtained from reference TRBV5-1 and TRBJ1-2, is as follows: KAGVTQTPRYLIKTRGQQVTLSCSPISGHRSVSWYQQTPGQGLQFLFEYFSETQRNKGNFPGRFSGRQFSNSRSEMNVSTLELGDSALYLCASSLGHNYGYTFGSGTRLTVV.

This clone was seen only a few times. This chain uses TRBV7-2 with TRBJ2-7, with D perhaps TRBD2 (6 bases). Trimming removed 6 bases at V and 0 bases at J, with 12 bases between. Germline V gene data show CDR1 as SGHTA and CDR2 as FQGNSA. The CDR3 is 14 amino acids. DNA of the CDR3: TGTGCCAGCAGGATCAGTAGCGGCTCCTACGAGCAGTACTTC. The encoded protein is CASRISSGSYEQYF.

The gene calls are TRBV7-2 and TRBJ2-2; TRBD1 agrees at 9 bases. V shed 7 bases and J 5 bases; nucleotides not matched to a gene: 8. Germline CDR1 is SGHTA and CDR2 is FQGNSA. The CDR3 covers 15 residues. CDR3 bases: TGTGCCAGCACCTACAGGGGGCGGGTGACCGGGGAGCTGTTTTTT. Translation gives CASTYRGRVTGELFF.

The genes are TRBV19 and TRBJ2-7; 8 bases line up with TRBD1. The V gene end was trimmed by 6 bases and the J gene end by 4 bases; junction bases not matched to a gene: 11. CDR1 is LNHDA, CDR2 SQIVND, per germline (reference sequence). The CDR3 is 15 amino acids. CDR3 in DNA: TGTGCCAGTAGCCCTTCGGCCAGGGGGCAATACGAGCAGTACTTC. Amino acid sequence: CASSPSARGQYEQYF. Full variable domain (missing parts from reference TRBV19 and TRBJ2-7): DGGITQSPKYLFRKEGQNVTLSCEQNLNHDAMYWYRQDPGQGLRLIYYSQIVNDFQKGDIAEGYSVSREKKESFPLTVTSAQKNPTAFYLCASSPSARGQYEQYFGPGTRLTVT.

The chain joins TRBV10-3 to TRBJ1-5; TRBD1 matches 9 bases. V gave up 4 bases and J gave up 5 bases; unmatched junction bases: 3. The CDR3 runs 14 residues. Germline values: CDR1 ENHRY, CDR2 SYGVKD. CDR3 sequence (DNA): TGTGCCATCAGTGGGACAGGGGCGTATCAGCCCCAGCATTTT. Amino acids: CAISGTGAYQPQHF.

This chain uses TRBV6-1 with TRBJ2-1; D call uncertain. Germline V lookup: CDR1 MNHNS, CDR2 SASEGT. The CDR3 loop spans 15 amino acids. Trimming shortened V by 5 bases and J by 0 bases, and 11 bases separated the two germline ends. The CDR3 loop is CASSTELGSYNEQFF. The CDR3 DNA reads TGTGCCAGCAGTACCGAGCTAGGCTCCTACAATGAGCAGTTCTTC.

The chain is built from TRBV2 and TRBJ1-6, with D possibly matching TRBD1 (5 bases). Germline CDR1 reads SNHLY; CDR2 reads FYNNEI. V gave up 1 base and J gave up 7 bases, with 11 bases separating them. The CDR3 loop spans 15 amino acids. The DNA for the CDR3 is TGTGCCAGCAGTGAAGAGGCGGGGACCAATTCACCCCTCCACTTT. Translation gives CASSEEAGTNSPLHF.

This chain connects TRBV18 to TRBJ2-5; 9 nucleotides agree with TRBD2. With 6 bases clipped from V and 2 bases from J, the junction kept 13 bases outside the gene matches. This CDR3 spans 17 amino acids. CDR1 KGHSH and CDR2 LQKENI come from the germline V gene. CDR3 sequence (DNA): TGTGCCAGCTCGATCACGGCGGGGGGGCCAAGTCAAGAGACCCAGTACTTC. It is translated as CASSITAGGPSQETQYF.

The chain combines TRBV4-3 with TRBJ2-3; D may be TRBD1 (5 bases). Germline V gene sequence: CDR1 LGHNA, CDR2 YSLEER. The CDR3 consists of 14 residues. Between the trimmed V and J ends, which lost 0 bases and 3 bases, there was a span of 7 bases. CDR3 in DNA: TGCGCCAGCAGCCAAGAGCACAGGACAGATACGCAGTATTTT. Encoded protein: CASSQEHRTDTQYF.

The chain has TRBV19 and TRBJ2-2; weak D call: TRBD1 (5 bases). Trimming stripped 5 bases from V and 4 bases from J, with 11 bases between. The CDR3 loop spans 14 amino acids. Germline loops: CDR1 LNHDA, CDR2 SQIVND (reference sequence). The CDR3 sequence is CASSWQGITGELFF. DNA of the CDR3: TGTGCCAGTAGTTGGCAGGGCATCACCGGGGAGCTGTTTTTT.

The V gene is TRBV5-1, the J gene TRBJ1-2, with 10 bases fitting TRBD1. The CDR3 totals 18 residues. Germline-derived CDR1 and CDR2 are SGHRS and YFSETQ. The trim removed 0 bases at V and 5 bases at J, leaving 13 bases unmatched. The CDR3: CASSLAGGTGVFWYGYTF. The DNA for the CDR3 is TGCGCCAGCAGCTTGGCAGGAGGGACAGGGGTGTTTTGGTATGGCTACACCTTC.

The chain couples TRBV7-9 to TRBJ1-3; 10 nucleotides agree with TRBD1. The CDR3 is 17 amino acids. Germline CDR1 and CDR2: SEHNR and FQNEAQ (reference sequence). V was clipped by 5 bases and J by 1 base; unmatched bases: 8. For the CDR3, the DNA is TGTGCCAGCAGCCGCCGGGACAGGGGCCTTTCTGGAAACACCATATATTTT. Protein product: CASSRRDRGLSGNTIYF.